The clone carrying this TCR beta chain has only a few counts. Per the original data handling: Counts of nucleated cells, estimated from reference gene primer amplification, were obtained. TCRdb's copy holds only in-frame clones and misses some; the assay was immunoSEQ multiplex PCR. The D gene and trimming were derived from the DNA, and the V and J assignments and clone size from that table. The sample includes roughly 46,000 clones, around nine tenths of them seen just once. This entry comes from a study of blood T cell repertoires in COVID-19. Across the study: Whether acute or convalescent, the COVID-19 samples came from the United States, Italy and Spain. PBMCs, B-cell-depleted T cells, or T cells provided the cDNA or gDNA that made up the material.

Trimming cost V 1 base and J 2 bases; bases outside gene matches: 3. From germline, CDR1 is SGHVS and CDR2 FQNEAQ. This CDR3 has 16 residues. The chain employs TRBV7-8 and TRBJ2-1; 9 nucleotides line up with TRBD2. Sequencing input: peripheral blood. This clonotype was obtained from a human donor with active COVID-19. The donor label of this sample is uncertain. The CDR3, as DNA: TGTGCCAGCAGCTTAGTTCTAGCGGGACCCTACAATGAGCAGTTCTTC. The encoded protein is CASSLVLAGPYNEQFF.